A selection of T cell receptor beta chains follows, all from one sample in a study of cytomegalovirus exposure and HLA in healthy donors. Profiling relied on immunoSEQ multiplex PCR, and the TCRdb table lists in-frame clones only, not all of them. The data contain roughly 190,000 clones, about 80% of them singletons. Sequenced material: PBMCs. These receptors came from a man aged 35 to 55 in good health and CMV-seropositive. The CDR3 runs from the conserved cysteine through the conserved F or W. A D gene is named only where the DNA matches it firmly. Rows give clone size only sometimes, using once, few, many, or a class for an expanded clone.

d_call,cdr3_length,j_call,v_call,clone_size,cdr3_aa,cdr3_nt
TRBD1,16,TRBJ2-2,TRBV27,.,CASSLSTGVNTGELFF,TGTGCCAGCAGTTTATCGACAGGGGTGAACACCGGGGAGCTGTTTTTT
.,13,TRBJ2-7,TRBV19,.,CASSGDTSYEQYF,TGTGCCAGTAGTGGTGACACCTCCTACGAGCAGTACTTC
TRBD2,16,TRBJ2-3,TRBV7-8,.,CASSTRLAGSTDTQYF,TGTGCCAGCAGCACCCGACTAGCGGGAAGCACAGATACGCAGTATTTT
TRBD2,15,TRBJ2-2,TRBV7-9,.,CASGKGLEMDGELFF,TGTGCCAGCGGCAAGGGACTAGAAATGGACGGGGAGCTGTTTTTT
.,17,TRBJ1-6,TRBV28,.,CASSGDKTSSYNSPLHF,TGTGCCAGCAGTGGGGACAAAACGAGCTCCTATAATTCACCCCTCCACTTT
.,15,TRBJ2-1,TRBV28,.,CASSPILDPSNEQFF,TGTGCCAGCAGTCCCATACTAGACCCATCGAATGAGCAGTTCTTC
.,12,TRBJ2-7,TRBV18,.,CASSQTGYEQYF,TGTGCCAGCTCACAGACAGGCTACGAGCAGTACTTC
TRBD1,14,TRBJ2-7,TRBV5-5,.,CASSPGTGEYEQYF,TGTGCCAGCAGCCCTGGGACAGGGGAGTACGAGCAGTACTTC
TRBD2,15,TRBJ2-2,TRBV7-2,few,CASSPGGAGLGELFF,TGTGCCAGCAGCCCAGGAGGAGCGGGACTGGGGGAGCTGTTTTTT
TRBD1,16,TRBJ1-2,TRBV6-1,.,CASSESTGAPNYGYTF,TGTGCCAGCAGTGAGTCAACAGGGGCGCCCAACTATGGCTACACCTTC
TRBD1,15,TRBJ1-1,TRBV7-2,.,CASSGPGGGFTEAFF,TGTGCCAGCAGCGGACCAGGGGGCGGATTCACTGAAGCTTTCTTT
TRBD1,16,TRBJ1-4,TRBV7-2,.,CASSLGTGSTNEKLFF,TGTGCCAGCAGCTTAGGGACAGGGTCAACTAATGAAAAACTGTTTTTT
TRBD1,14,TRBJ1-2,TRBV28,few,CASSTPGQGYGYTF,TGTGCCAGCAGTACACCGGGACAGGGCTATGGCTACACCTTC
TRBD1,15,TRBJ2-5,TRBV5-1,.,CASSQGQGDQETQYF,TGCGCCAGCAGCCAAGGACAGGGTGACCAAGAGACCCAGTACTTC
TRBD2,15,TRBJ2-1,TRBV7-6,.,CASSPTGTSGGQQFF,TGTGCCAGCAGCCCAACCGGGACTAGCGGGGGGCAGCAGTTCTTC
.,15,TRBJ2-4,TRBV5-1,.,CASSLRTAYEDIQYF,TGCGCCAGCAGCTTAAGGACAGCTTACGAAGACATTCAGTACTTC
TRBD2,18,TRBJ2-7,TRBV15,.,CATRKGTSGGFGPYEQYF,TGTGCCACCAGGAAGGGGACTAGCGGGGGTTTTGGCCCCTACGAGCAGTACTTC
.,12,TRBJ1-2,TRBV6-1,.,CARQDSNYGYTF,TGTGCCAGACAGGACAGTAACTATGGCTACACCTTC
.,15,TRBJ2-7,TRBV7-2,.,CASSSVSPSSYEQYF,TGTGCCAGCAGCTCCGTTTCTCCGAGCTCCTACGAGCAGTACTTC
TRBD1,14,TRBJ1-3,TRBV4-3,.,CASSPRTGGNTIYF,TGCGCCAGCAGCCCAAGGACAGGGGGAAACACCATATATTTT
.,11,TRBJ2-3,TRBV9,.,CASSGSDTQYF,TGTGCCAGCAGCGGGAGCGATACGCAGTATTTT
.,14,TRBJ2-3,TRBV2,.,CASSELIYTDTQYF,TGTGCCAGCAGTGAGCTAATTTACACAGATACGCAGTATTTT
TRBD1,15,TRBJ2-3,TRBV6-1,few,CASSEIGGRADTQYF,TGTGCCAGCAGTGAAATAGGGGGCCGAGCAGATACGCAGTATTTT
.,12,TRBJ1-1,TRBV29-1,.,CSVEDLATEAFF,TGCAGCGTTGAAGATTTGGCCACTGAAGCTTTCTTT
TRBD1,14,TRBJ2-1,TRBV2,.,CASSEQGAGNEQFF,TGTGCCAGCAGTGAGCAGGGGGCCGGGAATGAGCAGTTCTTC
.,13,TRBJ2-5,TRBV4-1,.,CASSLGLAETQYF,TGCGCCAGCAGCCTGGGCTTGGCGGAGACCCAGTACTTC
TRBD1,14,TRBJ1-2,TRBV5-6,.,CASSFGQGLYGYTF,TGTGCCAGCAGCTTCGGACAGGGCCTCTATGGCTACACCTTC
TRBD1,15,TRBJ1-5,TRBV2,.,CASRPTGALNQPQHF,TGTGCCAGCAGACCTACAGGGGCGCTCAATCAGCCCCAGCATTTT
TRBD1,15,TRBJ2-5,TRBV5-1,.,CASTRGDRDQETQYF,TGCGCCAGCACCAGGGGGGACAGGGACCAAGAGACCCAGTACTTC